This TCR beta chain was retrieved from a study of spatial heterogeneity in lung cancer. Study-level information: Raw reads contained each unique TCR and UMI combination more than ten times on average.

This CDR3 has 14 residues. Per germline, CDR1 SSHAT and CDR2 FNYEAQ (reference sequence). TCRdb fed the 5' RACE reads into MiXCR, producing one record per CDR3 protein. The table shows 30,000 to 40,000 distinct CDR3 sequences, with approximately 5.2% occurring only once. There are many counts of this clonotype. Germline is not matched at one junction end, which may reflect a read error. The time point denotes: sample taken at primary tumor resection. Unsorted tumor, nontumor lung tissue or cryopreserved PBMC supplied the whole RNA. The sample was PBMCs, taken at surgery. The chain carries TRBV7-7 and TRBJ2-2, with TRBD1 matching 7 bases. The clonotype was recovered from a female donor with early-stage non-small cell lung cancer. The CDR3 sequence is CASSLAQGDRELFF. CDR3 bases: TGTGCTAGCAGCTTAGCGCAGGGGGACCGGGAGCTGTTTTTT.